These 14 T cell receptor beta chains originate from one sample sequenced in a study of patients and donors after allogeneic stem cell transplantation (dated by TCRdb to between 2020 and 2021). The library was prepared using RT-PCR. Sequenced on a NextSeq 550. The public reads were reprocessed in TCRdb via fastp at Q25 and MiXCR, keeping in-frame beta chains. Records with the same CDR3 protein are collapsed into one entry carrying the most frequent genes and DNA. The sample has about 200,000 distinct CDR3 sequences on record, 41% of them singletons. The ten largest clones represent 33% of the sample. Source material: blood, either unsorted or a sorted T cell fraction (not recorded which). The receptor source for this set is a human donor who was either an allogeneic HSCT recipient or a stem cell or donor lymphocyte infusion donor (not recorded which). It is not recorded whose cells these are; they may come from a transplant donor.

A few counts support this clonotype. The rearrangement links TRBV27 to TRBJ1-1; maybe TRBD1 (5 bases). V was cut by 6 bases and J by 4 bases, with 18 bases left in between. The CDR3 has 15 residues. Looked up from germline, CDR1 is MNHEY and CDR2 is SMNVEV (reference sequence). CDR3 sequence: CASSRRGALVTEAFF. CDR3 nucleotide sequence: TGTGCCAGCAGCCGTCGAGGGGCGTTGGTCACTGAAGCTTTCTTT.

The chain joins TRBV29-1 to TRBJ2-7, with D tentatively TRBD1 (6 bases). Germline V CDR1 and CDR2: SQVTM, ANQGSEA. V gave up 0 bases and J gave up 2 bases, with 11 bases separating them. The CDR3 is 14 amino acids. In DNA form, the CDR3 reads TGCAGCGTTGAAGATCCGACAGGCCCCTACGAGCAGTACTTC. Amino acids: CSVEDPTGPYEQYF.

CDR3 sequence (DNA): TGCGCCAGCAGCTTGGATCAGGGGACCTACGAGCAGTACTTC. Translated, it gives CASSLDQGTYEQYF. J is TRBJ2-7 and V is TRBV5-1; a possible D gene is TRBD1 (6 bases). Trimming removed 0 bases from V and 2 bases from J, with 9 bases in between. The CDR3 runs 14 residues. Germline assignment: CDR1 SGHRS and CDR2 YFSETQ.

The V gene is TRBV6-1, the J gene TRBJ1-2; tentative D call: TRBD1 (6 bases). Germline V gene sequence: CDR1 MNHNS, CDR2 SASEGT. Trimming removed 3 bases from V and 0 bases from J, with 11 bases in between. This CDR3 region has 15 residues. The CDR3 bases are TGTGCCAGCAGTGAGCGGGACATAGCTAACTATGGCTACACCTTC. Protein sequence: CASSERDIANYGYTF.

This clonotype has a handful of counts. The chain has TRBV29-1 and TRBJ1-2; 10 nucleotides agree with TRBD1. The trim removed 8 bases at V and 2 bases at J, leaving 5 bases unmatched. This CDR3 region has 13 residues. Germline V CDR1 and CDR2: SQVTM, ANQGSEA. CDR3 region: CSSTGGVNYGYTF. The CDR3 nucleotides are TGCAGCTCGACAGGGGGCGTGAACTATGGCTACACCTTC.

The V and J genes are TRBV5-1 and TRBJ1-1, with a tentative D call TRBD1 (5 bases). CDR3 length: 12 residues. CDR1 and CDR2 (germline): SGHRS, YFSETQ. The V end lost 4 bases, the J end lost 7 bases, and 11 bases lay between the germline ends. In nucleotides, the CDR3 is TGCGCCAGCAGCCTTGGGGCGAATGAAGCTTTCTTT. Translated: CASSLGANEAFF.

This clonotype has a handful of counts. V is TRBV9 and J is TRBJ1-1, with TRBD1 matching 7 bases. CDR3 size: 15 residues. J gave up 4 bases and V 0 bases, and 6 bases lay outside the gene matches. The germline CDR1 and CDR2 sequences are SGDLS and YYNGEE. CDR3 region: CASSVEAGGSTEAFF. CDR3 DNA sequence: TGTGCCAGCAGCGTAGAGGCAGGGGGAAGCACTGAAGCTTTCTTT.

The chain is built from TRBV14 and TRBJ2-1; D may be TRBD2 (5 bases). CDR1 SGHDN and CDR2 FVKESK come from the germline V gene. The CDR3 is 14 amino acids. The ends were cut back, 2 bases at V and 7 bases at J, with 12 bases in the middle. Here the CDR3 DNA reads TGTGCCAGCAGCCAACACCAAGAGGGTAATGAGCAGTTCTTC. Its protein is CASSQHQEGNEQFF.

This clonotype was recorded a few times. The rearrangement uses TRBV30 and TRBJ1-1; D is undetermined. The CDR3 extends over 12 amino acids. With 4 bases removed from V and 2 bases from J, the gap between germline ends came to 8 bases. Per the germline V gene, CDR1 is GTSNPN and CDR2 is SVGIG (reference sequence). CDR3 residues: CAWNWVNTEAFF. As DNA, the CDR3 is TGTGCCTGGAATTGGGTAAACACTGAAGCTTTCTTT.

This rearrangement joins TRBV6-2 or TRBV6-3 to TRBJ2-7, with TRBD1 matching over 9 bases. Losses at the gene ends were 5 bases for V and 6 bases for J; bases not matched to a gene: 5. The CDR3 loop spans 13 amino acids. Germline-derived CDR1 and CDR2 are MNHEY and SVGEGT. CDR3 sequence reads: CASSRTGVGEQYF. DNA of the CDR3: TGTGCCAGCAGTCGGACAGGGGTAGGCGAGCAGTACTTC.

Only one count was recorded for this clonotype. This rearrangement joins TRBV6-2 or TRBV6-3 to TRBJ2-7, with 7 bases that match TRBD1. From germline, CDR1 is MNHEY and CDR2 SVGEGT. The CDR3 length is 17 residues. Trimming took 6 bases from V and 2 from J; bases not matched to a gene: 16. The CDR3 sequence: CASSFPWDSILTYEQYF. The CDR3 DNA follows: TGTGCCAGCAGCTTTCCATGGGACAGCATTCTTACCTACGAGCAGTACTTC.

This clonotype showed up just a few times. The V and J genes are TRBV9 and TRBJ1-1, with D possibly matching TRBD1 (6 bases). CDR3 length equals 14 residues. Germline values: CDR1 SGDLS, CDR2 YYNGEE. The V gene lost 3 bases and the J gene lost 1 base, with 10 bases spanning the gap. DNA of the CDR3: TGTGCCAGCAGCGGCCCGGGACAGAACACTGAAGCTTTCTTT. Encoded protein: CASSGPGQNTEAFF. The full variable domain, with the rest looked up from reference TRBV9 and TRBJ1-1, is DSGVTQTPKHLITATGQRVTLRCSPRSGDLSVYWYQQSLDQGLQFLIQYYNGEERAKGNILERFSAQQFPDLHSELNLSSLELGDSALYFCASSGPGQNTEAFFGQGTRLTVV.

The rearrangement joins TRBV27 to TRBJ2-7; TRBD1 agrees at 9 bases. This CDR3 is 13 amino acids long. Trimming removed 4 bases from V and 5 bases from J; junction bases left unmatched: 3. Looked up from germline, CDR1 is MNHEY and CDR2 is SMNVEV (reference sequence). DNA of the CDR3: TGTGCCAGCAGTTACAGGGGGCAAAACGAGCAGTACTTC. Protein: CASSYRGQNEQYF.

V gene TRBV12-3 or TRBV12-4 combines with J gene TRBJ2-3; 12 positions match TRBD2. This CDR3 comprises 15 residues. V was clipped by 8 bases and J by 6 bases; unmatched bases: 9. The CDR3 loop reads CASQLTSGSLDTQYF. For the CDR3, the DNA is TGTGCCAGCCAACTGACTAGCGGGAGTTTGGATACGCAGTATTTT.